This entry is about one T cell receptor (beta chain). In germline, CDR1 is MNHEY, CDR2 SVGAGI. Trimming left V 8 bases short and J 4 bases short, with 15 bases between. This CDR3 contains 15 residues. Per the original methods: Reference gene primer amplification gave nucleated cell count estimates. The method was immunoSEQ multiplex PCR; TCRdb's version includes in-frame clones alone and lacks a portion of them. V, J and clone size were drawn from that table, and D and trimming were deduced from the DNA. The data show about 74,000 clones, 70% to 85% seen once. This specimen comes from a study of blood T cell repertoires in COVID-19. Study as a whole: Researchers got acute and convalescent COVID-19 samples from the United States, Italy and Spain. PBMCs, B-cell-depleted T cells, or T cells were the source of the cDNA or gDNA that made up the material.

The rearrangement links TRBV6-5 to TRBJ1-6, with D perhaps matching TRBD1 (5 bases). This clonotype originated in a human donor in a cohort sampled during active COVID-19. The sequenced material came from peripheral blood. CDR3 coding DNA: TGTGCCAGCTTACGATTGGGGGGGTATAATTCACCCCTCCACTTT. This sequence encodes CASLRLGGYNSPLHF.